This paragraph covers one T cell receptor beta chain sequence. The source of the sample is a study of CD8+ T cells in alopecia areata. Study overall: Patients received oral tofacitinib, 5 to 10 mg twice daily, for moderate-to-severe alopecia areata. Scalp area affected, as a percentage, set the severity score of treated patients.

Treatment noted: oral pan-JAK inhibitor, 5-10 mg twice daily. The sequencing template was cDNA reverse transcribed from extracted RNA. Some clones are missing from TCRdb's copy, which holds only in-frame ones; the method was immunoSEQ multiplex PCR. The repertoire consists of 75,000 to 80,000 clones, with approximately 66% occurring once and the leading ten covering around 20%. The CDR3 runs to 15 residues. Germline V gene data show CDR1 as SGHTA and CDR2 as FQGNSA. The ends lost 10 bases at V and 4 bases at J; junction bases unmatched: 12. The sequencing used CD8+ T cells sorted from blood, collected at week 24, from a patient treated with tofacitinib. The receptor comes from a human donor with alopecia areata. This chain joins TRBV7-2 and TRBJ2-1; 8 nucleotides line up with TRBD2. As DNA, the CDR3 is TGTGCCATCTCGGCCCCGGGAGGGCTTTACAATGAGCAGTTCTTC. This codes for CAISAPGGLYNEQFF.